The present entry profiles one TCR beta chain with its context. The antigen remains undetermined. Clones were read by immunoSEQ multiplex PCR, and TCRdb kept only the in-frame ones, dropping some. The sample lists some 35,000 clones, 69% occurring once. This sample was included in a study of STAT5B mutations in CD4+ large granular lymphocyte leukemia. Study context: Healthy donors showed HLA-associated enrichment of the CDR3 'QG' motif. General study results and limits: The CD4+ versus CD8+ T-LGLL clonality difference may reflect limited sample size. 8/27 top patient clones versus 2/35 control clones were TRBV06-family.

The CDR3 spans 14 residues. V was clipped by 5 bases and J by 2 bases; unmatched bases: 4. In germline, CDR1 is MNHEY, CDR2 SVGAGI. What was sequenced was CD4+ T cells from blood buffy coats. The chain links TRBV6-5 to TRBJ2-7; 9 bases align to TRBD1. The clonotype comes from a human donor in good health. DNA for the CDR3: TGTGCCAGCAGTGTACAGGGGGCGGCCTACGAGCAGTACTTC. Amino acid sequence: CASSVQGAAYEQYF.